Below are 8 T cell receptor beta chains sequenced from a single sample in a study of blood T cells in healthy people across ages. The second PCR ran about 6 to 11 cycles with a sample-barcoded 5' primer and J-beta primers. TCRdb reprocessed the 5' RACE reads with MiXCR, giving one entry per CDR3 protein. The repertoire holds hundreds of thousands of distinct CDR3 sequences, around 27% seen once, with approximately 3.5% in the top ten. This sample also belongs to another study, concerning T cells of mothers and their children.

The sequencing input was blood. Receptors originate from a boy aged 2 to 9 in good health.

This clonotype was detected a few times. This chain uses TRBV12-3 or TRBV12-4 with TRBJ2-7; the D gene is possibly TRBD2 (6 bases). This CDR3 comprises 13 residues. Between the trimmed V and J ends, which lost 2 bases and 5 bases, there was a span of 10 bases. CDR3 protein: CASSLHGGDEQYF. The CDR3 DNA follows: TGTGCCAGCAGTTTACACGGGGGAGACGAGCAGTACTTC.

This sequence joins TRBV7-9 and TRBJ2-1; D is unresolved. The CDR3 length is 15 residues. CDR1 and CDR2 (germline): SEHNR, FQNEAQ (reference sequence). V was trimmed by 3 bases and J by 5 bases, leaving 14 bases between them. In DNA, the CDR3 is TGTGCCAGCAGCTTCAGCCGGGTTCGGCACAATGAGCAGTTCTTC. This encodes CASSFSRVRHNEQFF.

The CDR3 sequence: CASTPTTGGQPQHF. CDR3 nucleotide sequence: TGTGCCAGCACCCCAACGACAGGGGGACAGCCCCAGCATTTT. The gene calls are TRBV6-1 and TRBJ1-5; 9 bases are a match to TRBD1. This CDR3 spans 14 amino acids. The germline gives CDR1 MNHNS, CDR2 SASEGT. Trimming took 7 bases from V and 7 from J; bases not matched to a gene: 8.

This clonotype was counted a few times. The CDR3 nucleotides read TGTGCCAGCAGCCAGGTCGGACGGCTGGCCTACGAGCAGTACTTC. Translation gives CASSQVGRLAYEQYF. The genes are TRBV14 and TRBJ2-1; D is uncertain. The tail of the sequence fits TRBJ2-7 better, so the J call may be wrong. The CDR3 totals 15 residues. The V gene's germline CDR1 is SGHDN and CDR2 FVKESK.

The V and J genes are TRBV7-9 and TRBJ2-7; D is unresolved. The ends were cut back, 4 bases at V and 3 bases at J, with 10 bases in the middle. The germline V gene has CDR1 SEHNR and CDR2 FQNEAQ (reference sequence). The CDR3 is 13 amino acids. The CDR3 DNA sequence: TGTGCCAGCAGCTCCTCCACTTTCTACGAGCAGTACTTC. Residues: CASSSSTFYEQYF.

This clonotype has just a few counts. The chain links TRBV12-3 or TRBV12-4 to TRBJ1-6; 7 bases agree with TRBD1. V shed 7 bases, J shed 8 bases, and the junction held 11 bases outside the gene matches. CDR3 length equals 15 residues. In nucleotides, the CDR3 is TGTGCCAGCACCCCAGGGGGAGGTCTGGATTCACCCCTCCACTTT. Its translation is CASTPGGGLDSPLHF.

The chain joins TRBV15 to TRBJ2-3; 12 bases align to TRBD2. V shed 0 bases, J shed 6 bases, and the junction held 10 bases outside the gene matches. Germline CDR1 LNHNV, CDR2 YYDKDF (reference sequence). The CDR3 loop spans 18 amino acids. The CDR3 DNA reads TGTGCCACCAGCAGAGAGACTAGCGGGGGAGTTCGGTCGGATACGCAGTATTTT. It encodes CATSRETSGGVRSDTQYF.

This clonotype occurred many times. A junction end diverges from the germline sequence, so it may reflect a read error. V gene TRBV5-1 combines with J gene TRBJ2-5; TRBD2 matches at 15 bases. CDR3 length equals 15 residues. Germline assignment: CDR1 SGHRS and CDR2 YFSETQ. CDR3 region: CASSPGLAGGETQYF. The CDR3 coding sequence is TGTGCCAGCAGCCCGGGACTAGCGGGAGGAGAGACCCAGTACTTC.